Ten or more counts support the clone carrying this T cell receptor (beta chain). What it recognizes is unknown. This specimen belongs to a study of neurological immune-mediated disorders. Study-level points and caveats: No CDR3 amino acid sequences recurred among expanded clones across subjects, suggesting private repertoires in all groups.

From 15-18 subjects, every sequencing run obtained over 170 million TCR-beta sequences. From the 5' RACE reads, TCRdb called clonotypes with MiXCR, one entry per CDR3 protein. The sample holds about 82,000 distinct CDR3 sequences, just over 2.5% seen once. The ends were cut back, 5 bases at V and 6 bases at J, with 14 bases in the middle. This CDR3 region has 13 residues. Germline V gene data show CDR1 as SEHNR and CDR2 as FQNEAQ (reference sequence). The sequencing sample was made of PBMCs. The TCR sequence derives from a woman aged 30 to 39 with multiple sclerosis. The chain combines TRBV7-9 with TRBJ2-7; TRBD1 or TRBD2 may be the D gene (5 bases each). This CDR3 is CASSPGRGSEQYF. Written as DNA, the CDR3 is TGTGCCAGCAGCCCGGGGCGAGGGTCCGAGCAGTACTTC.